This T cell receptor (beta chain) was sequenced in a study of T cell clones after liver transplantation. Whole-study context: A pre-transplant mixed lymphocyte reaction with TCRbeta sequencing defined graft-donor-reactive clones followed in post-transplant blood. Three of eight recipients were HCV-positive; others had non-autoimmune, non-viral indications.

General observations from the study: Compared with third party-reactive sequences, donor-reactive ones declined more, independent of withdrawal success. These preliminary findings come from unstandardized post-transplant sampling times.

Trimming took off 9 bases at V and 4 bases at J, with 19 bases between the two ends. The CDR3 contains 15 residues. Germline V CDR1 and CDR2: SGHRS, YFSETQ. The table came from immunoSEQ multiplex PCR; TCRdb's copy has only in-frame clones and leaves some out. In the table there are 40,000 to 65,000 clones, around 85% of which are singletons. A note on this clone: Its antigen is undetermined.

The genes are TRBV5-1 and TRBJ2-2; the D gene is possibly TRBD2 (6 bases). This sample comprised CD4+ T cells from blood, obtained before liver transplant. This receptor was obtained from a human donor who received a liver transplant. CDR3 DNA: TGCGCCACCGCGGAAATCGCGGGACCCACCGGGGAGCTGTTTTTT. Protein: CATAEIAGPTGELFF.